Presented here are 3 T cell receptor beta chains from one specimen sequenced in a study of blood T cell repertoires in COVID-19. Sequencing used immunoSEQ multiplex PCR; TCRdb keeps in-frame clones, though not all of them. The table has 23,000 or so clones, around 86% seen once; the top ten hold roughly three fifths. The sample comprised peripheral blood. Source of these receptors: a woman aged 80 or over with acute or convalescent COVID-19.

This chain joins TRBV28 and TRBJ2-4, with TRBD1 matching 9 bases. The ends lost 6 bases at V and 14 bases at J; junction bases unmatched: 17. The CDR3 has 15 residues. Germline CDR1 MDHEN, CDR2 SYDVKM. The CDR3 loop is CASSPLTDRGFEKYF. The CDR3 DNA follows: TGTGCCAGCAGCCCCTTGACGGACAGGGGTTTTGAAAAGTACTTC.

Here the CDR3 reads CASSSGLGRYNEQFF. In DNA, the CDR3 is TGTGCCAGCAGCTCCGGACTAGGAAGGTACAATGAGCAGTTCTTC. The chain couples TRBV6-2 or TRBV6-3 to TRBJ2-1; 7 bases match TRBD2. Germline assignment: CDR1 MNHEY and CDR2 SVGEGT. Losses at the gene ends were 6 bases for V and 4 bases for J; bases not matched to a gene: 9. CDR3 size: 15 residues.

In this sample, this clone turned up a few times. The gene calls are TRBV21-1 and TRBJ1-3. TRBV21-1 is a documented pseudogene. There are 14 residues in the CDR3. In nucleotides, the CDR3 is TGTGCCAGCAGTGTGAGATACTCTGGAAACACCATATATTTT. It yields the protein CASSVRYSGNTIYF.